The rows below give T cell receptor beta chains drawn from one sample of a study of chemoradiotherapy in HPV16-positive cancers. Sequencing was performed with immunoSEQ multiplex PCR; in TCRdb, only in-frame clones are kept and a portion is missing. The sample yields 25,000 to 35,000 clones, about 86% seen once. The starting material was blood, obtained from a patient who underwent chemoradiotherapy. All receptors derive from a human donor with HPV-associated anogenital cancer. CDR3s include the opening cysteine and the closing phenylalanine or tryptophan. A D gene is named only where the DNA matches it firmly. The size entry is marked missing in some rows and otherwise reads once, few, many or a size class.

TRBJ2-3	NA	TRBV14	NA	TGTGCCAGCAGCCAAGGAGGGGGGCGGGCGGATACGCAGTATTTT	CASSQGGGRADTQYF
TRBJ1-6	NA	TRBV5-1	NA	TGCGCCAGCAGCCCCGAGGGGGATTCACCCCTCCACTTT	CASSPEGDSPLHF
TRBJ1-1	TRBD1	TRBV7-9	NA	TGTGCCAGCATCACGACAGGGGTGGACACTGAAGCTTTCTTT	CASITTGVDTEAFF
TRBJ2-5	NA	TRBV7-2	once	TGTGCCAGCAGCCCACTCCGGGGAGCCGGGACTTCGGAGACCCAGTACTTC	CASSPLRGAGTSETQYF
TRBJ2-2	NA	TRBV7-9	NA	TGTGCCAGCAGCTTAGCGGGTAGCACCGGGGAGCTGTTTTTT	CASSLAGSTGELFF
TRBJ1-2	TRBD1	TRBV6-5	NA	TGTGCCAGCAGCCGACAGGGCAGAGGCTACACCTTC	CASSRQGRGYTF
TRBJ2-7	TRBD1	TRBV5-3	NA	TGTGCCAGAAGCTTGTTGGACAGGGTGTTTAAGCGTTCTATGGAGCAGTACTTC	CARSLLDRVFKRSMEQYF
TRBJ2-5	NA	TRBV5-1	NA	TGCGCCACCCGACCCGGACAGCTTAATTACCAAGAGACCCAGTACTTC	CATRPGQLNYQETQYF
TRBJ2-5	NA	TRBV19	NA	TGTGCCTGTGCAGATGGGGAGACCCAGTACTTC	CACADGETQYF
TRBJ2-3	NA	TRBV7-6	NA	TGTGCCAGCAGCTTTTCCACAGATACGCAGTATTTT	CASSFSTDTQYF
TRBJ1-1	TRBD1	TRBV19	NA	TGTGCCAGTAAAGACAGGGGCGGGAAGGCGAACACTGAAGCTTTCTTT	CASKDRGGKANTEAFF